The subject of this entry is one TCR beta chain. Its antigen is as yet unknown. CDR1 SGHRS and CDR2 YFSETQ come from the germline V gene. The CDR3 loop spans 14 amino acids. V gave up 2 bases and J gave up 8 bases, with 14 bases separating them. The sample originates from a study of blood T cells in healthy people across ages. Together with a sample-barcoded 5' primer, a J-beta primer mix was included in a second PCR lasting roughly 6 to 12 cycles. With 12 random nucleotides, a template-switch adaptor tagged each individual cDNA molecule. One entry per CDR3 protein results from TCRdb running MiXCR on the 5' RACE reads. The repertoire includes fewer than 800,000 distinct CDR3 sequences, roughly 25% of them detected once, and just under 9.5% sits in the top ten. Whole-study findings and limits: The long-lived group displayed more naive CD4+ cells, plus higher diversity, than the aged donors did.

This sample was shared with a second study, whose subject was T cells of mothers and their children. That paper notes: The study recruited three healthy Caucasian mothers and their six children as donors. Relative to unrelated pairs, biologically related mother-child dyads exhibited marginally greater, non-significant overlap.

Sequenced input: blood. This TCR derives from a boy younger than 18 in good health. The V and J genes are TRBV5-1 and TRBJ2-4; possible D gene TRBD2, 7 bases. CDR3 bases: TGCGCCAGCAGCTTCCAGGGGAGGGTAGACATTCAGTACTTC. Amino acids: CASSFQGRVDIQYF.